These 16 T cell receptor beta chains were all obtained from the same sample, sequenced in a study of blood T cell repertoires in COVID-19. Using immunoSEQ multiplex PCR, the repertoire was profiled, and TCRdb retains in-frame clones only, with some absent. The data contain under 450,000 clones, about 88% of them singletons. The specimen sequenced was PBMCs or T cells enriched from blood (not recorded which). Source of these receptors: a woman in her 30s who had recovered from COVID-19.

This clone was recorded only once. The J gene is TRBJ2-7, the V gene TRBV6-2 or TRBV6-3, with 7 bases fitting TRBD1. The CDR3 is made up of 13 amino acids. CDR1 is MNHEY, CDR2 SVGEGT, per germline. With 6 bases clipped from V and 2 bases from J, the junction kept 4 bases outside the gene matches. The CDR3 nucleotides are TGTGCCAGCAGCCTACAGGGGCCCTACGAGCAGTACTTC. It is translated as CASSLQGPYEQYF.

Comment on this clone: Because the CDR3 is missing its conserved closing phenylalanine or tryptophan, this is likely a read error. Because the CDR3's place on the DNA is in doubt, the DNA is left out and the CDR3 is given as listed by TCRdb. V usage is TRBV19 and J usage is TRBJ2-7; the D call TRBD1 from the table was never checked on the DNA. The CDR3 contains 8 residues when both ends are counted. CDR1 and CDR2 (germline): LNHDA, SQIVND (reference sequence). CDR3 in amino acids: CASSIQGS.

The chain joins TRBV6-5 to TRBJ2-1; tentatively, D is TRBD2 (5 bases). CDR3 length: 13 amino acids. CDR1 MNHEY and CDR2 SVGAGI come from the germline V gene. Trimming pared 6 bases from V and 5 bases from J, leaving 11 bases between. The CDR3 nucleotides read TGTGCCAGCAGCCCGGGATCACACAATGAGCAGTTCTTC. This gives the protein CASSPGSHNEQFF.

The CDR3 here is CASSDRWGRGEQYF. The CDR3 DNA reads as TGTGCCAGCAGTGATAGGTGGGGAAGGGGGGAGCAGTACTTC. V and J are TRBV2 and TRBJ2-7; the D gene is possibly TRBD1 (6 bases). V dropped 3 bases and J dropped 7 bases, with 16 bases sitting between them. Germline V gene lookup returns CDR1 SNHLY and CDR2 FYNNEI. This CDR3 has 14 residues.

This chain connects TRBV4-1 to TRBJ1-1, with D tentatively TRBD1 (5 bases). The CDR3 runs to 10 residues. The germline V gene encodes CDR1 MGHRA and CDR2 YSYEKL. V lost 8 bases and J 7 bases, leaving 8 bases between the germline ends. The CDR3 DNA reads as TGCGCCAGCGGCGGGGGTGAAGCTTTCTTT. It yields the protein CASGGGEAFF.

The genes are TRBV2 and TRBJ2-1, with 7 bases aligning to TRBD2. Germline assignment: CDR1 SNHLY and CDR2 FYNNEI. With V trimmed by 3 bases and J by 1 base, 6 bases remained unmatched. The CDR3 is 16 amino acids. The CDR3 DNA reads TGTGCCAGCAGTGAGGGGAGGGGAAGTTCCTACAATGAGCAGTTCTTC. It is translated as CASSEGRGSSYNEQFF.

The DNA of the CDR3 is TGTGCCAGCAGTTACCCGAGGGGGGGGTTAAATCAGCCCCAGCATTTT. As protein: CASSYPRGGLNQPQHF. The chain links TRBV6-6 to TRBJ1-5; a weak D match, TRBD1 (6 bases). Trimming removed 2 bases at V and 4 bases at J, with 15 bases between. The CDR3 is 16 amino acids. Germline V gives CDR1 MNHNY, CDR2 SVGAGI (reference sequence).

The rearrangement links TRBV19 to TRBJ2-1, with TRBD2 matching over 9 bases. Germline values: CDR1 LNHDA, CDR2 SQIVND (reference sequence). The ends lost 0 bases at V and 7 bases at J; junction bases unmatched: 7. The CDR3 spans 16 residues. The CDR3: CASSIDRGLAENEQFF. The CDR3 DNA sequence: TGTGCCAGTAGTATAGATCGGGGACTAGCAGAGAATGAGCAGTTCTTC.

The rearrangement joins TRBV30 to TRBJ1-5; possibly TRBD1 for D (5 bases). With 4 bases removed from V and 2 bases from J, the gap between germline ends came to 12 bases. The germline V gene encodes CDR1 GTSNPN and CDR2 SVGIG (reference sequence). CDR3 size: 14 residues. CDR3 protein: CAWNQGLGNQPQHF. CDR3 DNA: TGTGCCTGGAACCAGGGTCTAGGCAATCAGCCCCAGCATTTT.

CDR3 in amino acids: CASSDRQGNEAFF. In DNA, the CDR3 is TGTGCCAGTAGTGACCGACAGGGCAATGAAGCTTTCTTT. The chain links TRBV19 to TRBJ1-1, with 7 positions matching TRBD1. The CDR3 is made up of 13 amino acids. V shed 5 bases and J 7 bases; nucleotides not matched to a gene: 7. Germline loops: CDR1 LNHDA, CDR2 SQIVND (reference sequence).

This clone has just one count. This chain joins TRBV29-1 and TRBJ2-3, with 7 bases fitting TRBD1. The CDR3 sequence is 14 residues long. Germline V gene sequence: CDR1 SQVTM, CDR2 ANQGSEA. V gave up 6 bases and J gave up 4 bases; unmatched junction bases: 10. As DNA, the CDR3 is TGCAGCGTCCCAGACAGGGTGTCGGCAGATACGCAGTATTTT. Residues: CSVPDRVSADTQYF.

In its sample, this clone was seen once. The chain carries TRBV7-6 and TRBJ2-2, with a possible D match to TRBD1 (6 bases). The germline V gene encodes CDR1 SGHVS and CDR2 FNYEAQ. The CDR3 loop spans 15 amino acids. Trimming took 5 bases from V and 6 from J, leaving 16 bases between them. The CDR3 DNA sequence: TGTGCCAGCAGCGTCCTCAGGGGCAGCGCCGGGGAGCTGTTTTTT. Its protein product is CASSVLRGSAGELFF. The whole variable domain, remainder taken from reference TRBV7-6 and TRBJ2-2, is GAGVSQSPRYKVTKRGQDVALRCDPISGHVSLYWYRQALGQGPEFLTYFNYEAQQDKSGLPNDRFSAERPEGSISTLTIQRTEQRDSAMYRCASSVLRGSAGELFFGEGSRLTVL.

The chain uses TRBV9 and TRBJ1-1, with D perhaps matching TRBD1 (5 bases). Germline CDR1 and CDR2: SGDLS and YYNGEE. V lost 5 bases and J 6 bases, leaving 14 bases between the germline ends. The CDR3 loop spans 13 amino acids. CDR3: CASSDLGRSEAFF. CDR3 in DNA: TGTGCCAGCAGTGATTTGGGGCGTTCTGAAGCTTTCTTT. Looking up the rest from reference TRBV9 and TRBJ1-1 gives the full variable domain: DSGVTQTPKHLITATGQRVTLRCSPRSGDLSVYWYQQSLDQGLQFLIQYYNGEERAKGNILERFSAQQFPDLHSELNLSSLELGDSALYFCASSDLGRSEAFFGQGTRLTVV.

The CDR3 nucleotides read TGTGCCAGCAGTGAAACACAGACCCATAGCAATCAGCCCCAGCATTTT. This gives the protein CASSETQTHSNQPQHF. The rearrangement joins TRBV2 to TRBJ1-5, with D hard to call. Germline V gives CDR1 SNHLY, CDR2 FYNNEI. Trimming stripped 2 bases from V and 0 bases from J, with 11 bases between. CDR3 length equals 16 residues.

The V gene is TRBV6-2 or TRBV6-3, the J gene TRBJ1-5, with 9 bases lining up with TRBD1. V gave up 5 bases and J gave up 1 base; unmatched junction bases: 3. Germline CDR1 reads MNHEY; CDR2 reads SVGEGT. The CDR3 sequence is 15 residues long. CDR3 sequence reads: CASSPDRGSNQPQHF. The CDR3 DNA reads as TGTGCCAGCAGTCCCGACAGGGGGAGCAATCAGCCCCAGCATTTT.

The chain carries TRBV12-3 or TRBV12-4 and TRBJ2-7; a possible D gene is TRBD1 (6 bases). This CDR3 is 13 amino acids long. V was shortened by 7 bases and J by 5 bases, with 15 bases between the two germline ends. The CDR3: CASTRTEDDEQYF. CDR3 coding DNA: TGTGCCAGCACACGGACAGAGGATGACGAGCAGTACTTC.